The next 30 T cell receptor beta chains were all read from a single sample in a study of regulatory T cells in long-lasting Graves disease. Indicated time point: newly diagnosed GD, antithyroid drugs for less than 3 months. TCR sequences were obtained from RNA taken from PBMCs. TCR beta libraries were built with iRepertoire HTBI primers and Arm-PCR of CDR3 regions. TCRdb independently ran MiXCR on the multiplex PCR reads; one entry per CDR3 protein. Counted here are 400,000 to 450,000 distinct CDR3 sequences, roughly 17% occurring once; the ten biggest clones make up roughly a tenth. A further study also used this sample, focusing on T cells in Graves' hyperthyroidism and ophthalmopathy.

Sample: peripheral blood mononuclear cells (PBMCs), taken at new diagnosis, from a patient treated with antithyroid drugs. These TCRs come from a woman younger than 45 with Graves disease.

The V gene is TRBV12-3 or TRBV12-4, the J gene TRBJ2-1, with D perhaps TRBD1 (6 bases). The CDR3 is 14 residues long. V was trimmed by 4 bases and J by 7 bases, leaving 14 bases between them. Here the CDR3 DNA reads TGTGCCAGCAGTTCACCTACCAGGGGTAATGAGCAGTTCTTC. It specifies CASSSPTRGNEQFF.

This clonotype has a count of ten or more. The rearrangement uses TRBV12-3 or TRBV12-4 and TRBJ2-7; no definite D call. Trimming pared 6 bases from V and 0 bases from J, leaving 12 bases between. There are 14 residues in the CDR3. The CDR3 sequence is CASSLHLSSYEQYF. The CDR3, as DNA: TGTGCCAGCAGCCTCCACTTATCCTCCTACGAGCAGTACTTC.

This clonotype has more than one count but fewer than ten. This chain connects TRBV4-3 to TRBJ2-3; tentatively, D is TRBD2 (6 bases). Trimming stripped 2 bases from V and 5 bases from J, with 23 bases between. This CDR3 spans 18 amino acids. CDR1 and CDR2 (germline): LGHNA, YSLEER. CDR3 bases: TGCGCCAGCAGCCAACACCATGGGACTGCCCCTAGGAGAGATACGCAGTATTTT. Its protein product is CASSQHHGTAPRRDTQYF.

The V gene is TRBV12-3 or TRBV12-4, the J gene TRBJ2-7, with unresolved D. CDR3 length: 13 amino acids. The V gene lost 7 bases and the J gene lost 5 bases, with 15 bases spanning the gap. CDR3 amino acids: CASTLGNPNEQYF. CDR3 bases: TGTGCCAGCACCCTTGGGAATCCCAACGAGCAGTACTTC.

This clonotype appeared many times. The CDR3 bases are TGTGCCAGCAGTAGTACCCCAGAGCAGTTCTTC. Its translation: CASSSTPEQFF. J is TRBJ2-1 and V is TRBV7-9; D is undetermined. V was pared by 6 bases and J by 10 bases, with 10 bases between. The germline CDR1 and CDR2 sequences are SEHNR and FQNEAQ (reference sequence). The length of the CDR3 is 11 residues.

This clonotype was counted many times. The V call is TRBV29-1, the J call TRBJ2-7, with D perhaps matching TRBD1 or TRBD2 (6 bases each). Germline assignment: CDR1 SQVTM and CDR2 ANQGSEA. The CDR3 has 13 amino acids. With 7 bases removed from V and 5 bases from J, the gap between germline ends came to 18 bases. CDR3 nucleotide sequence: TGCAGCGCCGGAAAAAGGGGGACTGACGAGCAGTACTTC. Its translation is CSAGKRGTDEQYF.

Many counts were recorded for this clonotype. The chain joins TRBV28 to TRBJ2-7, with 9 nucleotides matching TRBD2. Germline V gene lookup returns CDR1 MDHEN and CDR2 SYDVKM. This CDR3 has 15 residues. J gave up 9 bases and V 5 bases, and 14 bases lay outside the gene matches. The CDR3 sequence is CASSGRLAALSRQYF. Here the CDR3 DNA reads TGTGCCAGCAGTGGCAGACTAGCGGCACTCTCGCGGCAGTACTTC.

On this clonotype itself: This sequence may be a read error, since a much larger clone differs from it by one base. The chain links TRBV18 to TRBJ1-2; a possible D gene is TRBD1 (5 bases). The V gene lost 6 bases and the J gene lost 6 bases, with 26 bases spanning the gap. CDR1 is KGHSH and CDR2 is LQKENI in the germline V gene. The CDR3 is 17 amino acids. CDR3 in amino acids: CASSQTFPQGLHDGYTF. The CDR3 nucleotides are TGTGCCAGCTCGCAAACCTTCCCCCAGGGACTTCACGATGGCTACACCTTC.

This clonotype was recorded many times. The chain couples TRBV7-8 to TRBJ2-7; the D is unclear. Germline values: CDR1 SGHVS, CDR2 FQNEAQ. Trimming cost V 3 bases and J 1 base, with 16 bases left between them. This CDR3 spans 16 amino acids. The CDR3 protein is CASSLVHLRTSYEQYF. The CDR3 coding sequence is TGTGCCAGCAGCTTGGTCCACCTAAGGACGTCCTACGAGCAGTACTTC.

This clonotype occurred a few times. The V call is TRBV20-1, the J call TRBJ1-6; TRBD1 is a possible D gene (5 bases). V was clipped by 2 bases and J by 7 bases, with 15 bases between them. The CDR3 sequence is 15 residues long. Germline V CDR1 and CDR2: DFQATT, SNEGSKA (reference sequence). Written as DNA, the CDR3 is TGCAGTGCTAGAATCGGCCAGGGAGGAAATTCACCCCTCCACTTT. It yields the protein CSARIGQGGNSPLHF.

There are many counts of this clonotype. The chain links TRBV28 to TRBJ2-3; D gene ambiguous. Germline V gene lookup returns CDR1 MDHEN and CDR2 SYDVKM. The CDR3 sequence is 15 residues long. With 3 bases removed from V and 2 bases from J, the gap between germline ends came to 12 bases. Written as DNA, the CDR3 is TGTGCCAGCAGTTTCGGGCTAGTGATCACAGATACGCAGTATTTT. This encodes CASSFGLVITDTQYF.

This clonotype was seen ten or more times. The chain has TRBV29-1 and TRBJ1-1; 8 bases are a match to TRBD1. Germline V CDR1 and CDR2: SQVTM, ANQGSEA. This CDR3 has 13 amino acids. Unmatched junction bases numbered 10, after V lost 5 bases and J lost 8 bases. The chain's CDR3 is CSVLGQGATEAFF. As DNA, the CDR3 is TGCAGCGTTCTTGGACAGGGAGCGACCGAAGCTTTCTTT.

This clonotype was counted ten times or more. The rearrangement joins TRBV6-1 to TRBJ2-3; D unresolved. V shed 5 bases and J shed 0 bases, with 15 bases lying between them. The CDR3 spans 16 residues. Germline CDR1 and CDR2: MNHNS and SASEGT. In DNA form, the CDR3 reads TGTGCCAGCAGTACTGATATGCGGATTAGCACAGATACGCAGTATTTT. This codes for CASSTDMRISTDTQYF.

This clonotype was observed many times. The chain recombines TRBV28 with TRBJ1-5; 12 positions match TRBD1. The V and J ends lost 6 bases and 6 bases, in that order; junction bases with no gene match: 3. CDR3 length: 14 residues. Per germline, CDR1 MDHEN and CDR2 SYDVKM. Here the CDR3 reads CASRRDRGLQPQHF. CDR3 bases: TGTGCCAGCAGGAGGGACAGGGGGCTTCAGCCCCAGCATTTT.

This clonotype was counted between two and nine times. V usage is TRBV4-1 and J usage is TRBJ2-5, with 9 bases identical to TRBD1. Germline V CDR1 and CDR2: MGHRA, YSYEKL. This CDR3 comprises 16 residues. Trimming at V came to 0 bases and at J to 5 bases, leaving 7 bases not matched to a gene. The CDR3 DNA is TGCGCCAGCAGCCAAGAGGCCGGGACAGGGAGGGAGACCCAGTACTTC. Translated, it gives CASSQEAGTGRETQYF.

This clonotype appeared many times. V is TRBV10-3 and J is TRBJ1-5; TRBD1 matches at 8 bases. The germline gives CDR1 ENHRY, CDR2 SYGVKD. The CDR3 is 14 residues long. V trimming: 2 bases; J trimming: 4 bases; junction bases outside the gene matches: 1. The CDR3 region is CAISEGQGNQPQHF. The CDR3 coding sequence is TGTGCCATCAGTGAGGGACAGGGTAATCAGCCCCAGCATTTT.

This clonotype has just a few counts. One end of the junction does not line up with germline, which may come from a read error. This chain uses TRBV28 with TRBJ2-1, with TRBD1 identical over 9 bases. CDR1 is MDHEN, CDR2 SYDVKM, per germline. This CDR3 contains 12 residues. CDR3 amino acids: CASSLTRTGEIF. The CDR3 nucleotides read TGTGCCAGCAGCCTAACCCGGACAGGGGAGATCTTC.

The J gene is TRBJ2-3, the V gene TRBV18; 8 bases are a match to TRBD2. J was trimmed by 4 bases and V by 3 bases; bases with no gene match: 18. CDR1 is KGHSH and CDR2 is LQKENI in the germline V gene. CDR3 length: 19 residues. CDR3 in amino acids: CASSPRQVGVAGWADTQYF. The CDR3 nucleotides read TGTGCCAGCTCACCCCGCCAAGTGGGGGTAGCGGGATGGGCAGATACGCAGTATTTT.

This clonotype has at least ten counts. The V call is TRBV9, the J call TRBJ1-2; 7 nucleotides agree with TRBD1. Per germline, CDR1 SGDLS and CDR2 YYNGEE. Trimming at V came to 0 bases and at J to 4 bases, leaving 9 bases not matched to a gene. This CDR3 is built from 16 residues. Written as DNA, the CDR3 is TGTGCCAGCAGCGTAGACCACAGGGGACTCACCTATGGCTACACCTTC. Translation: CASSVDHRGLTYGYTF.

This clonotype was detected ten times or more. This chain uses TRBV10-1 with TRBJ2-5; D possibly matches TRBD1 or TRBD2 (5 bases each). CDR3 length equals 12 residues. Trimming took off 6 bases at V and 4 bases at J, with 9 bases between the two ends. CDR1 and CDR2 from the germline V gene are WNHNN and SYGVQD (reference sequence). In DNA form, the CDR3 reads TGCGCCAGCAGCCGGGACCGAGAGACCCAGTACTTC. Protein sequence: CASSRDRETQYF.

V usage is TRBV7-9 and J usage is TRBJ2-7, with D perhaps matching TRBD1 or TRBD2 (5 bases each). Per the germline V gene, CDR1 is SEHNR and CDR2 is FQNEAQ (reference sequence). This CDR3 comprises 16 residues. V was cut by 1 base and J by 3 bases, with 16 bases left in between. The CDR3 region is CASSLDVGTQVYEQYF. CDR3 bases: TGTGCCAGCAGCTTAGATGTCGGGACCCAAGTCTACGAGCAGTACTTC.

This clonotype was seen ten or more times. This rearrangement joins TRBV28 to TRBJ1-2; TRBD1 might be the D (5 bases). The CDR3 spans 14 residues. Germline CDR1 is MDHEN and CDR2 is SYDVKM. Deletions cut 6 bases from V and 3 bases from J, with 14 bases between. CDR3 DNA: TGTGCCAGCAGCCGAGGGGATGCGGACTATGGCTACACCTTC. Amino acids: CASSRGDADYGYTF.

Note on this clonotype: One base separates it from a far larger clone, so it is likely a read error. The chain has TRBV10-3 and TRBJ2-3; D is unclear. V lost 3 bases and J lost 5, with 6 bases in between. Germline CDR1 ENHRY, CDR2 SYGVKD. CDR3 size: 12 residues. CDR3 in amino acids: CAISEAKDTQYF. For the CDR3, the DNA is TGTGCCATCAGTGAAGCTAAAGATACGCAGTATTTT.

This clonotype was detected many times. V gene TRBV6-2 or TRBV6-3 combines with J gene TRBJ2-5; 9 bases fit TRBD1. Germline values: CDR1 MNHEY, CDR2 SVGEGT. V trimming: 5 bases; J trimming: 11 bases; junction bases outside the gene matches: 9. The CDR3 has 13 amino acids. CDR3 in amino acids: CASSRDRALGQYF. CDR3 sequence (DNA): TGTGCCAGCAGTCGGGACAGGGCCCTAGGGCAGTACTTC.

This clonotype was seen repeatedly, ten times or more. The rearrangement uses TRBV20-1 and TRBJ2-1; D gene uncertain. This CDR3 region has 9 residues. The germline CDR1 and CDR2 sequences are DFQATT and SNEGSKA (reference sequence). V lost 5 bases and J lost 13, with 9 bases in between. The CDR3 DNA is TGCAGTGCTTCCTTTCTTCAGTTCTTC. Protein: CSASFLQFF.

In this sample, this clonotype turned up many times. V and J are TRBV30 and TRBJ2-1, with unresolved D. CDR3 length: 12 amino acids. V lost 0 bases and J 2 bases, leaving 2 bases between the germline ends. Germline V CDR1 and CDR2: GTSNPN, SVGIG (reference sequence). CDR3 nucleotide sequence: TGTGCCTGGAGTGTACCCTACAATGAGCAGTTCTTC. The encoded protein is CAWSVPYNEQFF.

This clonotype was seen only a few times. The CDR3 protein is CASSPGGANTEAFF. Here the CDR3 DNA reads TGCGCCAGCAGCCCCGGGGGGGCGAACACTGAAGCTTTCTTT. V usage is TRBV5-1 and J usage is TRBJ1-1; D possibly corresponds to TRBD1 (6 bases). The CDR3 covers 14 residues. Trimming took 4 bases from V and 1 from J, leaving 11 bases between them. Germline loops: CDR1 SGHRS, CDR2 YFSETQ.

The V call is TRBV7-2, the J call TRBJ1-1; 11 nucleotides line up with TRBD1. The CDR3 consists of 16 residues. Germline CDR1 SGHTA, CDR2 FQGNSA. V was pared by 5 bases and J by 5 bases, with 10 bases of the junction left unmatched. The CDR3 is CASSLRGTGGNTEAFF. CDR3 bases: TGTGCCAGCAGCCTGCGCGGGACAGGGGGGAATACTGAAGCTTTCTTT.

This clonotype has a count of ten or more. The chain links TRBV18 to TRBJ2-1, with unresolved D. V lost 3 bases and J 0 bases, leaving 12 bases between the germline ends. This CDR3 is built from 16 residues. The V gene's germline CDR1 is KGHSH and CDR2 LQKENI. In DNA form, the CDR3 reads TGTGCCAGCTCACCGGCGCGGTTAAGCTCCTACAATGAGCAGTTCTTC. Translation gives CASSPARLSSYNEQFF.

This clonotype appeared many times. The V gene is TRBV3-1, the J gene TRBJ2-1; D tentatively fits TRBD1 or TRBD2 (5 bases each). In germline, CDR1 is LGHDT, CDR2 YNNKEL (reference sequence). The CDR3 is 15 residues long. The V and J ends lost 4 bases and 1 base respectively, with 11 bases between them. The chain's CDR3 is CASSPGPPSYNEQFF. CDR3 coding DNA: TGTGCCAGCAGCCCGGGACCCCCGTCCTACAATGAGCAGTTCTTC.